What follows are 4 T cell receptor beta chains derived from one specimen sequenced in a study of neurological immune-mediated disorders. TCRdb redid the calling of the 5' RACE reads with MiXCR, one entry per CDR3 protein. The sample yields 53,000 or so distinct CDR3 sequences, roughly 7.7% seen once. The sample's time point: longitudinal time-point 3. Sequencing was performed on PBMCs. The receptor source for this set is a woman aged 40 to 50 in good health.

This clonotype was observed at least ten times. The genes are TRBV20-1 and TRBJ2-5; no clear D gene. The CDR3 totals 11 residues. V was trimmed by 3 bases and J by 5 bases, leaving 7 bases between them. CDR1 DFQATT and CDR2 SNEGSKA come from the germline V gene (reference sequence). CDR3 nucleotides: TGCAGTGCTAGTGCTCGGGAGACCCAGTACTTC. Protein: CSASARETQYF.

This clonotype has at least ten counts. The chain employs TRBV4-1 and TRBJ2-7; 12 bases fit TRBD2. The germline CDR1 and CDR2 sequences are MGHRA and YSYEKL. The V and J ends lost 2 bases and 1 base, in that order; junction bases with no gene match: 3. The CDR3 has 16 residues. The CDR3 here is CASSQTSGGLSYEQYF. CDR3 nucleotide sequence: TGCGCCAGCAGCCAAACTAGCGGGGGGCTTTCCTACGAGCAGTACTTC.

This clonotype was seen ten or more times. The V and J genes are TRBV20-1 and TRBJ2-7, with no clear D. Looked up from germline, CDR1 is DFQATT and CDR2 is SNEGSKA (reference sequence). V lost 3 bases to trimming and J lost 2 bases, with 5 bases between them. The CDR3 consists of 11 residues. The CDR3 DNA follows: TGCAGTGCTAGGGGCGCCTACGAGCAGTACTTC. This encodes CSARGAYEQYF.

This clonotype was seen at least ten times. The rearrangement joins TRBV9 to TRBJ1-5, with D unclear. Trimming pared 2 bases from V and 4 bases from J, leaving 4 bases between. Germline assignment: CDR1 SGDLS and CDR2 YYNGEE. This CDR3 region has 12 residues. CDR3 residues: CASSVGNQPQHF. Here the CDR3 DNA reads TGTGCCAGCAGCGTCGGGAATCAGCCCCAGCATTTT.